Listed below are T cell receptor beta chains from one sample, sequenced in a study of blood T cells in healthy people across ages. TCRdb reanalysed the 5' RACE reads using MiXCR and keeps one entry per CDR3 protein. Here the sample spans hundreds of thousands of distinct CDR3 sequences, under 65% being singletons. The sample taken for sequencing was blood. These receptors were obtained from a woman of 80 years or more in good health. CDR3s include the opening cysteine and the closing phenylalanine or tryptophan. The D gene is left open where the match is weak. A clone size is listed for some rows: how often the clone was seen (once, few, many), or a class if it is expanded.

cdr3_nt	cdr3_aa	clone_size	v_call	d_call	j_call
TGCAGCGCCCTCCCGGGGGCCTCGACCGGAGGAGAAAAACTGTTTTTT	CSALPGASTGGEKLFF	few	TRBV29-1	-	TRBJ1-4
TGTGCCAGCAGCGTAAAAAGCGGGGGAATTAATGAGCAGTTCTTC	CASSVKSGGINEQFF	-	TRBV9	TRBD2	TRBJ2-1
TGTGCCAGCTCCCCCCTAAATGAGGGCACTGAAGCTTTCTTT	CASSPLNEGTEAFF	few	TRBV18	-	TRBJ1-1
TGTGCCAGCAGTATCTCAGGCTCTCTAAAGGGCTACACCTTC	CASSISGSLKGYTF	-	TRBV7-9	-	TRBJ1-2
TGTGCCAGCAACCTTCGACTAGCGGGGACCTACAATGAGCAGTTCTTC	CASNLRLAGTYNEQFF	-	TRBV7-9	TRBD2	TRBJ2-1
TGTGCCAGCAGCTTACGACAGGGGGCGTCTTCGAGCGCCAGGGCGTCCGGGGAGCTGTTTTTT	CASSLRQGASSSARASGELFF	once	TRBV7-8	TRBD1	TRBJ2-2
TGTGCCAGCAGTTTAGAGGTGGCTGGGGCCAACGTCCTGACTTTC	CASSLEVAGANVLTF	few	TRBV12-3/TRBV12-4	-	TRBJ2-6
TGTGCCAGCAGTTTTAGGACAGGAGGGAGCCAAGAGACCCAGTACTTC	CASSFRTGGSQETQYF	-	TRBV6-2/TRBV6-3	-	TRBJ2-5
TGCAGCGGACAGGGTCCCACCTACGAGCAGTACTTC	CSGQGPTYEQYF	once	TRBV29-1	TRBD1	TRBJ2-7
TGTGCCAGCAGTCTACCTGGACAGGATACGCAGTATTTT	CASSLPGQDTQYF	-	TRBV28	-	TRBJ2-3
TGTGCCAGCAGCCAAACCGGGACTAGCGGTTACAATGAGCAGTTCTTC	CASSQTGTSGYNEQFF	few	TRBV14	TRBD2	TRBJ2-1
TGTGCCAGCAGCCAGGTTAGCTCCTACGAGCAGTACTTC	CASSQVSSYEQYF	-	TRBV3-1	-	TRBJ2-7
TGCAGTGCTACCGATACAAGCGGGACTAGCGGGAAGACCCCCAGCGAGCAGTACTTC	CSATDTSGTSGKTPSEQYF	many	TRBV20-1	TRBD2	TRBJ2-7
TGTTCCAGCAGCCAAGAAGGAACGGCTAACTATGGCTACACCTTC	CSSSQEGTANYGYTF	many	TRBV3-1	-	TRBJ1-2
TGTGCCAGCAGCCAAGTATCCCTCGGGGGGGGACGGAATGAGCAGTTCTTC	CASSQVSLGGGRNEQFF	-	TRBV4-2	TRBD2	TRBJ2-1
TGCGCCAGCAGCTTAGTGGGGTCTCTCAATGAGCAGTTCTTC	CASSLVGSLNEQFF	-	TRBV5-1	-	TRBJ2-1
TGCGCCAGCAGTTTTATAAGAACAGATACGCAGTATTTT	CASSFIRTDTQYF	-	TRBV5-1	-	TRBJ2-3
TGTGCCATCAGCCCTGCGGGTTCCTCCTACGAGCAGTACTTC	CAISPAGSSYEQYF	few	TRBV10-3	-	TRBJ2-7
TGTGCCAGCAGTGAACATACGAACAGGGCAGATACGCAGTATTTT	CASSEHTNRADTQYF	-	TRBV28	-	TRBJ2-3
TGCGCCAGCAGCTTGACTGGGGTCGGTGGACGCGCTTTCTTT	CASSLTGVGGRAFF	-	TRBV5-1	-	TRBJ1-1
TGTGCCAGCAGCTTCCGGGACAGGGGACATACGCAGTATTTT	CASSFRDRGHTQYF	few	TRBV3-1	TRBD1	TRBJ2-3
TGTGCCAGCAGCTTAACATTCCCGAACACCGGGGAGCTGTTTTTT	CASSLTFPNTGELFF	-	TRBV7-2	-	TRBJ2-2
TGTGCCAGCAGTGAAAAGGGACTAGCGGGGGGAGATACGCAGTATTTT	CASSEKGLAGGDTQYF	few	TRBV25-1	TRBD2	TRBJ2-3
TGTGCCAGCAGTTCCCCGACAGCGGGCTCCTACGAGCAGTACTTC	CASSSPTAGSYEQYF	many	TRBV27	-	TRBJ2-7
TGTGCCAGCAGCTTAGTGGCCTTGGCCGGGACAGCTGCTATTGAGCAGTTCTTC	CASSLVALAGTAAIEQFF	many	TRBV7-2	TRBD1	TRBJ2-1
TGCGCCAGCCGTCCAGCGGCAGCGAACACCGGGGAGCTGTTTTTT	CASRPAAANTGELFF	-	TRBV5-1	-	TRBJ2-2
TGCGCCAGCAGCAACAGGACAGGGGGGACCGGGGAGCTGTTTTTT	CASSNRTGGTGELFF	-	TRBV5-1	TRBD1	TRBJ2-2
TGCAGTGCTAGAGGCGGACTAGCGGGGGCGGAGACCCAGTACTTC	CSARGGLAGAETQYF	-	TRBV20-1	TRBD2	TRBJ2-5
TGTGCCATCGGTTCCTACAATGAGCAGTTCTTC	CAIGSYNEQFF	-	TRBV10-3	-	TRBJ2-1
TGTGCCAGCAGCTTTTACTGGACAGGGGGCGCCTATGGCTACACCTTC	CASSFYWTGGAYGYTF	many	TRBV7-2	TRBD1	TRBJ1-2
TGTGCCAGCAGATTCGGACAGGGGGCAGCAACTGAAGCTTTCTTT	CASRFGQGAATEAFF	-	TRBV6-6	TRBD1	TRBJ1-1
TGTGCCAGCAGTTCCGGGACAGCATGCGATGAGCAGTTCTTC	CASSSGTACDEQFF	-	TRBV6-5	TRBD1	TRBJ2-1
TGTGCCAGCAGCCCCGGGCAGGGGACAGCCAAAAACATTCAGTACTTC	CASSPGQGTAKNIQYF	-	TRBV11-2	-	TRBJ2-4
TGTGCCAGCAGCTTGGCAGGGCGGATAGGACTAACCTCCTACAATGAGCAGTTCTTC	CASSLAGRIGLTSYNEQFF	many	TRBV7-9	-	TRBJ2-1
TGTGCCAGCAGTTTCGGAGGTCTTAATAATGAAAAACTGTTTTTT	CASSFGGLNNEKLFF	many	TRBV28	-	TRBJ1-4
TGTGCCATCAGCCTACTAGCGGGGGAGAACACCGGGGAGCTGTTTTTT	CAISLLAGENTGELFF	few	TRBV10-3	TRBD2	TRBJ2-2
TGTGCCAGCAGCCAAAAAGATCGGGACAGTCTGGACTATGGCTACACCTTC	CASSQKDRDSLDYGYTF	-	TRBV14	TRBD1	TRBJ1-2